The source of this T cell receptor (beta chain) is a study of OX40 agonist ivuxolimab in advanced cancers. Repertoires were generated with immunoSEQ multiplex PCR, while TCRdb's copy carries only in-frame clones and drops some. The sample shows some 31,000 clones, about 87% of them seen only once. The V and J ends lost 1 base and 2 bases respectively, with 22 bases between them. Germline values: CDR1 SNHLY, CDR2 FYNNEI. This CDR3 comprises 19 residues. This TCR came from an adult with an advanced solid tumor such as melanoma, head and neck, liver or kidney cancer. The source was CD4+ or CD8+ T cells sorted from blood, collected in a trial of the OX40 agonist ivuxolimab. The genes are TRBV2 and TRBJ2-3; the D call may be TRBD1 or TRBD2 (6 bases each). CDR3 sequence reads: CASSEERSSGGGHTDTQYF. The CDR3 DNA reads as TGTGCCAGCAGTGAAGAGCGGAGTAGCGGAGGGGGGCACACAGATACGCAGTATTTT.